Presented here are 11 T cell receptor beta chains from one specimen sequenced in a study of blood T cell repertoires in COVID-19. Data came from immunoSEQ multiplex PCR; TCRdb stores just in-frame clones and leaves some out. The table shows roughly 77,000 clones, with approximately 90% occurring only once. The sample comprised peripheral blood. These receptors were obtained from a woman older than 75 with active COVID-19.

The chain recombines TRBV6-5 with TRBJ1-2; D gene ambiguous. This CDR3 is built from 13 residues. Per germline, CDR1 MNHEY and CDR2 SVGAGI. V gave up 0 bases and J gave up 5 bases, with 7 bases separating them. The DNA for the CDR3 is TGTGCCAGCAGTTACTCGACGGGTTATGGCTACACCTTC. It codes for CASSYSTGYGYTF.

This rearrangement joins TRBV5-4 to TRBJ2-1, with D tentatively TRBD1 (5 bases). From germline, CDR1 is SGHNT and CDR2 YYREEE (reference sequence). This CDR3 contains 15 residues. Trimming removed 4 bases at V and 0 bases at J, with 11 bases between. The CDR3 region is CASSRDRSSYNEQFF. The CDR3 bases are TGTGCCAGCAGCCGCGACAGAAGCTCCTACAATGAGCAGTTCTTC.

The chain joins TRBV19 to TRBJ2-5, with TRBD1 matching over 7 bases. The CDR3 has 14 amino acids. Germline trimming cut 4 bases from V and 5 bases from J; bases unmatched to any gene: 7. Germline assignment: CDR1 LNHDA and CDR2 SQIVND (reference sequence). CDR3 in DNA: TGTGCCAGTAGTACTAGGCAGACAGGGGAGACCCAGTACTTC. This translates into CASSTRQTGETQYF. The whole variable domain, remainder taken from reference TRBV19 and TRBJ2-5, is DGGITQSPKYLFRKEGQNVTLSCEQNLNHDAMYWYRQDPGQGLRLIYYSQIVNDFQKGDIAEGYSVSREKKESFPLTVTSAQKNPTAFYLCASSTRQTGETQYFGPGTRLLVL.

The V gene is TRBV7-8, the J gene TRBJ1-1, with 7 bases lining up with TRBD1. Trimming removed 5 bases from V and 1 base from J; junction bases left unmatched: 16. The CDR3 extends over 18 amino acids. Germline V gene sequence: CDR1 SGHVS, CDR2 FQNEAQ. CDR3 nucleotide sequence: TGTGCCAGCAGCGAACCCCGGACAGGATGGGGTTGGAACACTGAAGCTTTCTTT. Amino acid sequence: CASSEPRTGWGWNTEAFF.

J is TRBJ1-1 and V is TRBV12-3 or TRBV12-4, with D unclear. This CDR3 comprises 13 residues. Deletions cut 5 bases from V and 4 bases from J, with 11 bases between. CDR3: CASSGLSSTEAFF. The CDR3 coding sequence is TGTGCCAGCAGTGGGCTATCGAGCACTGAAGCTTTCTTT.

The DNA for the CDR3 is TGTGCCAGCAGCTCCCTAACTAGCGGTTACTACAATGAGCAGTTCTTC. It encodes CASSSLTSGYYNEQFF. J is TRBJ2-1 and V is TRBV7-2; 8 bases agree with TRBD2. The CDR3 is 16 amino acids. The trim removed 4 bases at V and 3 bases at J, leaving 8 bases unmatched. Per germline, CDR1 SGHTA and CDR2 FQGNSA.

The chain uses TRBV6-1 and TRBJ1-4; D is possibly TRBD1 (5 bases). The germline CDR1 and CDR2 sequences are MNHNS and SASEGT. Trimming stripped 3 bases from V and 16 bases from J, with 15 bases between. The CDR3 runs 12 residues. The CDR3: CASSDAGQRRFF. For the CDR3, the DNA is TGTGCCAGCAGTGATGCGGGGCAGAGGCGGTTTTTT.

The J gene is TRBJ2-1, the V gene TRBV7-2; D is uncertain. CDR1 SGHTA and CDR2 FQGNSA come from the germline V gene. This CDR3 has 13 amino acids. The ends were cut back, 2 bases at V and 9 bases at J, with 11 bases in the middle. CDR3 sequence (DNA): TGTGCCAGCAGCTTACCCCCCCGAGGTGAGCAGTTCTTC. Protein: CASSLPPRGEQFF.

The rearrangement joins TRBV7-9 to TRBJ2-7; 7 nucleotides align to TRBD1. Germline CDR1 reads SEHNR; CDR2 reads FQNEAQ (reference sequence). The CDR3 spans 14 residues. V lost 3 bases to trimming and J lost 5 bases; unmatched junction nucleotides: 7. CDR3 nucleotides: TGTGCCAGCAGCTTTACGACAGGGTTGGACGAGCAGTACTTC. It translates to CASSFTTGLDEQYF.

In nucleotides, the CDR3 is TGTGCCAGCAGCTTCACGTGGGGACAGCCGGAGCAGTACTTC. This translates into CASSFTWGQPEQYF. The chain combines TRBV11-3 with TRBJ2-7; 7 nucleotides align to TRBD1. There are 14 residues in the CDR3. With 3 bases clipped from V and 7 bases from J, the junction kept 9 bases outside the gene matches. Germline values: CDR1 SGHNT, CDR2 YENEEA. The complete variable domain, with remaining parts taken from reference TRBV11-3 and TRBJ2-7, reads EAGVVQSPRYKIIEKKQPVAFWCNPISGHNTLYWYLQNLGQGPELLIRYENEEAVDDSQLPKDRFSAERLKGVDSTLKIQPAELGDSAVYLCASSFTWGQPEQYFGPGTRLTVT.

This chain links TRBV9 with TRBJ2-3; 8 bases fit TRBD2. Trimming cost V 0 bases and J 6 bases; bases outside gene matches: 3. Germline V CDR1 and CDR2: SGDLS, YYNGEE. This CDR3 is 14 amino acids long. The CDR3 sequence is CASSVGAGGDTQYF. The CDR3 DNA sequence: TGTGCCAGCAGCGTAGGGGCGGGGGGTGATACGCAGTATTTT. Full variable domain (outside the CDR3, taken from reference TRBV9 and TRBJ2-3): DSGVTQTPKHLITATGQRVTLRCSPRSGDLSVYWYQQSLDQGLQFLIQYYNGEERAKGNILERFSAQQFPDLHSELNLSSLELGDSALYFCASSVGAGGDTQYFGPGTRLTVL.